These T cell receptor beta chains were read from a single sample in a study of OX40 agonist ivuxolimab in advanced cancers. This table comes from immunoSEQ multiplex PCR, and its TCRdb copy is limited to in-frame clones, with some not included. The sample carries 150,000 to 190,000 clones, roughly 94% recorded once. The source material was CD4+ or CD8+ T cells sorted from blood, sampled in a trial of the OX40 agonist ivuxolimab. These TCRs come from an adult with an advanced solid tumor such as melanoma, head and neck, liver or kidney cancer. CDR3s include the opening cysteine and the closing phenylalanine or tryptophan. A D gene is named only where the DNA matches it firmly. For some rows the clone size is stated as once, few or many, or as a class when expanded; others skip it.

j_gene,v_gene,abundance,d_gene,CDR3nt,CDR3aa
TRBJ2-7,TRBV27,NA,TRBD1,TGTGCCAGCAGTTTCAGACAGGGACCCTCCTACGAGCAGTACTTC,CASSFRQGPSYEQYF
TRBJ1-1,TRBV7-2,NA,NA,TGTGCCAGCAGCTTAGTATACGAGGGCACTGAAGCTTTCTTT,CASSLVYEGTEAFF
TRBJ2-2,TRBV28,NA,NA,TGTGCCAGCAGTTTTCCGGGGGGCTTCACCGGGGAGCTGTTTTTT,CASSFPGGFTGELFF
TRBJ2-3,TRBV27,NA,TRBD2,TGTGCCAGCTCCTCCTCCCCGGGACTAGGTCTCACAGATACGCAGTATTTT,CASSSSPGLGLTDTQYF
TRBJ2-5,TRBV18,NA,NA,TGTGCCAGCTCCGGGTACCAAGAGACCCAGTACTTC,CASSGYQETQYF
TRBJ2-4,TRBV4-3,NA,NA,TGCGCCAGCAGCCAAGATCCCTCCGAAAGGGTAGGCATTCAGTACTTC,CASSQDPSERVGIQYF
TRBJ1-6,TRBV19,NA,NA,TGTGCCAGTAGTATATCCGGGCTTGGGAATTCACCCCTCCACTTT,CASSISGLGNSPLHF
TRBJ1-1,TRBV5-6,few,NA,TGTGCCAGCAGCTTAGGGACGGTGAACACTGAAGCTTTCTTT,CASSLGTVNTEAFF
TRBJ1-4,TRBV7-2,NA,TRBD1,TGTGCCAGCAGCCCAGGGGGCAGTGAAAAACTGTTTTTT,CASSPGGSEKLFF
TRBJ1-5,TRBV6-5,NA,NA,TGTGCCAGCAGGGGGGGGTTGCTATACAATCAGCCCCAGCATTTT,CASRGGLLYNQPQHF
TRBJ1-5,TRBV6-5,NA,NA,TGTGCCACCTCAGAGGGGGGCAATCAGCCCCAGCATTTT,CATSEGGNQPQHF
TRBJ1-1,TRBV28,NA,NA,TGTGCCAGCAGTTTTAGAGAACAGCCAGCTTTCTTT,CASSFREQPAFF
TRBJ2-7,TRBV18,NA,NA,TGTGCCAGCTCATCCTATGCCGGGGCAGGGGGAGGCGAGCAGTACTTC,CASSSYAGAGGGEQYF
TRBJ2-4,TRBV30,NA,TRBD1,TGTGCCTGGAGCAGGGGGCCGGCCAAAAACATTCAGTACTTC,CAWSRGPAKNIQYF
TRBJ2-7,TRBV5-1,NA,NA,TGCGCCAGCAGCTTAGGGCGCGCTCGGGGCCCCTACGAGCAGTACTTC,CASSLGRARGPYEQYF
TRBJ2-1,TRBV5-1,NA,NA,TGCGCCAGCAGCTCGGCAGGTAGGGAGGCGGCCTACAATGAGCAGTTCTTC,CASSSAGREAAYNEQFF
TRBJ2-3,TRBV28,NA,TRBD1,TGTGCCAGCAGTTTATTGCTTCCGGGACAGGGGGCTTCAGATACGCAGTATTTT,CASSLLLPGQGASDTQYF
TRBJ1-4,TRBV25-1,NA,NA,TGTGCCAGCGCAAACCCCCAAAGAACCGAAAAACTGTTTTTT,CASANPQRTEKLFF
TRBJ1-5,TRBV5-6,NA,NA,TGTGCCAGCAGCTCACAAGATCAGCCCCAGCATTTT,CASSSQDQPQHF
TRBJ1-3,TRBV6-1,NA,NA,TGTGCCAGCAGTGATAGACCCGTCTCTGGAAACACCATATATTTT,CASSDRPVSGNTIYF
TRBJ1-6,TRBV15,NA,TRBD1,TGTGCCACCAGCAGGGATTCCGGGACAGGGGCCTTCTCCTATAATTCACCCCTCCACTTT,CATSRDSGTGAFSYNSPLHF
TRBJ2-7,TRBV4-1,NA,NA,TGCGCCAGCAGCCAAGGACAGAACCACTACGAGCAGTACTTC,CASSQGQNHYEQYF
TRBJ1-2,TRBV15,NA,TRBD1,TGTGCCACCAGCAGCGGGACAGAAGGGTCCTATGGCTACACCTTC,CATSSGTEGSYGYTF
TRBJ2-3,TRBV6-1,NA,NA,TGTGCCAGCAGTGAAGCACCCGGGTCCTCCTGGGCTACGCAGTATTTT,CASSEAPGSSWATQYF
TRBJ2-1,TRBV28,NA,NA,TGTGCCAGCAGTCCCCGGACTACCGACAATGAGCAGTTCTTC,CASSPRTTDNEQFF
TRBJ2-1,TRBV7-2,NA,NA,TGTGCCAGCAATGAGGGGAGCTCCTACAATGAGCAGTTCTTC,CASNEGSSYNEQFF
TRBJ2-1,TRBV5-1,NA,NA,TGCGCCAGCAGCTTGGTTCAGTTCTACAATGAGCAGTTCTTC,CASSLVQFYNEQFF
TRBJ1-1,TRBV5-4,NA,NA,TGTGCCAGCAGCTTGGCCTTGATGAACACTGAAGCTTTCTTT,CASSLALMNTEAFF
TRBJ1-1,TRBV14,NA,NA,TGTGCCAGCAGCCTACCGGTTGGCAGCGGCCTTTCTTGGGGAGAAGCTTTCTTT,CASSLPVGSGLSWGEAFF
TRBJ1-1,TRBV7-9,NA,TRBD1,TGTGCCAGCAGCTTAACGCCCGGACAGGGGGTCACTGAAGCTTTCTTT,CASSLTPGQGVTEAFF
TRBJ2-2,TRBV9,NA,NA,TGTGCCAGCAGCGTAGACGGACAGACCGGGGAGCTGTTTTTT,CASSVDGQTGELFF
TRBJ1-3,TRBV19,NA,NA,TGTGCCAGCAAATGGGCAGGGGATGGAAACACCATATATTTT,CASKWAGDGNTIYF
TRBJ2-6,TRBV5-1,NA,NA,TGCGCCAGCAGCTTGGCAGTAGACAGCTCTGGGGCCAACGTCCTGACTTTC,CASSLAVDSSGANVLTF
TRBJ2-2,TRBV9,NA,TRBD2,TGTGCCAGCCATTCGGGAGGGATAAACACCGGGGAGCTGTTTTTT,CASHSGGINTGELFF
TRBJ2-3,TRBV5-6,once,TRBD2,TGTGCCAGCAGCTTGAGACTAGCGGGGGCCTACGGAGATACGCAGTATTTT,CASSLRLAGAYGDTQYF
TRBJ1-5,TRBV4-1,NA,TRBD1,TGCGCCAGCAGCCCCCTCGGACAGGGGGAGAATCAGCCCCAGCATTTT,CASSPLGQGENQPQHF
TRBJ1-4,TRBV28,NA,NA,TGTGCCAGCACTCTAGACACGGGTCACGGTGAAAAACTGTTTTTT,CASTLDTGHGEKLFF
TRBJ1-6,TRBV9,NA,NA,TGTGCCAGCAGCTCAGACCCTAATTCACCCCTCCACTTT,CASSSDPNSPLHF
TRBJ1-4,TRBV19,once,NA,TGTGCCAGTAGGTCCGGGACGGGGGAAAAACTGTTTTTT,CASRSGTGEKLFF
TRBJ1-2,TRBV28,NA,NA,TGTGCCAGCAGTCTGGCAGGGATCGTTATCGGCTACACCTTC,CASSLAGIVIGYTF
TRBJ2-7,TRBV7-8,NA,NA,TGTGCCAGCAGGGAAAGGACGGGGCAGTACTTC,CASRERTGQYF
TRBJ2-5,TRBV19,NA,TRBD1,TGTGCCAGTAGTAAAGGACAGGGGCTGGAGACCCAGTACTTC,CASSKGQGLETQYF
TRBJ2-3,TRBV27,NA,NA,TGTGCCAGCAGTAACCACAGGGTGGGTGGCACAGATACGCAGTATTTT,CASSNHRVGGTDTQYF
TRBJ2-2,TRBV7-2,NA,NA,TGTGCCAGCAGCGAAGGGCGTCTGGGGGAGCTGTTTTTT,CASSEGRLGELFF
TRBJ1-1,TRBV4-3,NA,NA,TGCGCCAGCAGCCAAGGGCGGTGGTCAGGGAGTGGAACTGAAGCTTTCTTT,CASSQGRWSGSGTEAFF
TRBJ2-2,TRBV5-4,NA,NA,TGTGCCAGCAGCTTGTGGCTAGCCAAAAACACCGGGGAGCTGTTTTTT,CASSLWLAKNTGELFF
TRBJ2-2,TRBV5-4,NA,NA,TGTGCCAGCTACGGACAGAGCACCGGGGAGCTGTTTTTT,CASYGQSTGELFF
TRBJ1-5,TRBV6-5,NA,NA,TGTGCCAGCAGTTACCGGTTTAATCAGCCCCAGCATTTT,CASSYRFNQPQHF
TRBJ2-7,TRBV28,once,NA,TGTGCCAGCAGTTTGGGAAGCCTGCTCGGACCACAATCCTACGAGCAGTACTTC,CASSLGSLLGPQSYEQYF
TRBJ2-6,TRBV7-9,NA,NA,TGTGCCAGCAGACTTGATTTTCGCTCAGGGGCCAACGTCCTGACTTTC,CASRLDFRSGANVLTF
TRBJ2-7,TRBV5-5,NA,TRBD1,TGTGCCAGCAGCCTAGGGACAGCCGGTAGCGAGCAGTACTTC,CASSLGTAGSEQYF
TRBJ2-1,TRBV11-2,once,TRBD2,TGTGCCAGCAGCTTAAGCGGGAGCTACAATGAGCAGTTCTTC,CASSLSGSYNEQFF
TRBJ1-4,TRBV19,NA,NA,TGTGCCAGTACGAGGGCTTTTGAGGAAAAACTGTTTTTT,CASTRAFEEKLFF
TRBJ2-2,TRBV5-1,NA,NA,TGCGCCAGCAGCGAAGGGTGGTCCGGGGAGCTGTTTTTT,CASSEGWSGELFF
TRBJ1-2,TRBV10-3,NA,TRBD1,TGTGCCACACAGGGGTTTGGTGGCTACACCTTC,CATQGFGGYTF